This TCR beta chain emerged from a study of blood T cell repertoires in COVID-19. Study information: COVID-19 samples, acute and convalescent, were from the United States, Italy and Spain. PBMCs, B-cell-depleted T cells, or T cells were the source of the cDNA or gDNA that made up the material.

V was cut by 1 base and J by 5 bases, with 9 bases left in between. The CDR3 extends over 13 amino acids. The germline V gene has CDR1 SGHTA and CDR2 FQGNSA. This clone has only one observation. Libraries were prepared by immunoSEQ multiplex PCR; TCRdb keeps only in-frame clonotypes and omits some of them. The table has around 300,000 clones, about 89% seen once; the top ten hold 1.5% to 2%. Two negative PCRs, clearance, or symptom resolution were required of recovered Cohort 3 donors. The receptor was derived from a woman aged 40 to 49 who had recovered from COVID-19. The chain couples TRBV7-2 to TRBJ2-7, with unresolved D. Sequenced input: PBMCs or T cells enriched from blood (not recorded which). DNA for the CDR3: TGTGCCAGCAGCTTAGTCAGGAAACACGAGCAGTACTTC. Its translation is CASSLVRKHEQYF.